These 17 T cell receptor beta chains share one sample of origin, sequenced in a study of shared clonotypes between healthy human individuals. The method was immunoSEQ multiplex PCR; TCRdb's version includes in-frame clones alone and lacks a portion of them. The sample has around 940,000 clones, 60% to 85% seen once. The sequencing sample was made of memory CD4+ T cells sorted from blood. The subset: CD45RA-negative fraction. The source is a man aged 18-30 years in good health.

This chain links TRBV10-3 with TRBJ1-1; 8 bases fit TRBD1. The germline CDR1 and CDR2 sequences are ENHRY and SYGVKD. The CDR3 covers 16 residues. Trimming cost V 10 bases and J 1 base; bases outside gene matches: 14. As DNA, the CDR3 is TGTGCCACCCACATGGGACAGGCTTACCCGAACACTGAAGCTTTCTTT. Translated, it gives CATHMGQAYPNTEAFF.

This chain uses TRBV2 with TRBJ1-5; 7 positions agree with TRBD1. The CDR3 runs to 15 residues. J lost 0 bases, V lost 7 bases, and 6 bases had no gene match. Germline V gene data show CDR1 as SNHLY and CDR2 as FYNNEI. CDR3 residues: CASTGQTISNQPQHF. The CDR3, as DNA: TGTGCCAGCACGGGACAGACAATTAGCAATCAGCCCCAGCATTTT.

The chain employs TRBV6-6 and TRBJ1-3; D is undetermined. Deletions cut 5 bases from V and 0 bases from J, with 11 bases between. This CDR3 comprises 15 residues. In germline, CDR1 is MNHNY, CDR2 SVGAGI (reference sequence). The CDR3 loop reads CASSTTQTSGNTIYF. CDR3 coding DNA: TGTGCCAGCAGTACCACACAAACCTCTGGAAACACCATATATTTT.

The genes are TRBV19 and TRBJ1-1, with D tentatively TRBD1 (6 bases). Germline V gene data show CDR1 as LNHDA and CDR2 as SQIVND (reference sequence). V was clipped by 4 bases and J by 6 bases, with 18 bases between them. CDR3 length: 15 amino acids. CDR3 nucleotide sequence: TGTGCCAGTAGTACCATCCCCGGACAGAGAGCTGAAGCTTTCTTT. This sequence encodes CASSTIPGQRAEAFF.

This clone occurred a few times. The chain links TRBV18 to TRBJ2-1, with D tentatively TRBD1 (6 bases). The CDR3 sequence is 15 residues long. Trimming stripped 5 bases from V and 2 bases from J, with 13 bases between. The V gene's germline CDR1 is KGHSH and CDR2 LQKENI. The CDR3 here is CASSSGDGTYNEQFF. The CDR3 nucleotides are TGTGCCAGCTCATCAGGGGACGGAACCTACAATGAGCAGTTCTTC.

The chain has TRBV15 and TRBJ1-5; 11 bases match TRBD1. Losses at the gene ends were 5 bases for V and 0 bases for J; bases not matched to a gene: 9. The CDR3 length is 18 residues. Germline-derived CDR1 and CDR2 are LNHNV and YYDKDF (reference sequence). CDR3 residues: CATSPGQGAVGSNQPQHF. The CDR3, as DNA: TGTGCCACCAGCCCTGGACAGGGGGCTGTTGGTAGCAATCAGCCCCAGCATTTT.

This clone was counted a single time. The chain carries TRBV28 and TRBJ1-4; D may be TRBD1 (5 bases). The CDR3 totals 12 residues. The germline V gene encodes CDR1 MDHEN and CDR2 SYDVKM. The V and J ends lost 6 bases and 3 bases respectively, with 5 bases between them. The CDR3 sequence is CASRGPNEKLFF. The CDR3 region has the DNA TGTGCCAGCAGGGGACCTAATGAAAAACTGTTTTTT.

The chain links TRBV28 to TRBJ2-7; 7 bases fit TRBD1. This CDR3 has 13 amino acids. Germline assignment: CDR1 MDHEN and CDR2 SYDVKM. J was trimmed by 3 bases and V by 6 bases; bases with no gene match: 5. The CDR3 nucleotides are TGTGCCAGCAGCCGACAGGGCCTCTACGAGCAGTACTTC. Protein sequence: CASSRQGLYEQYF. The full variable domain, rest sourced from reference TRBV28 and TRBJ2-7, is DVKVTQSSRYLVKRTGEKVFLECVQDMDHENMFWYRQDPGLGLRLIYFSYDVKMKEKGDIPEGYSVSREKKERFSLILESASTNQTSMYLCASSRQGLYEQYFGPGTRLTVT.

This clone has only a few counts. CDR3 DNA: TGTGCCAGCAGCTTTGCGGCGGGGACGTCCTACGAGCAGTACTTC. It encodes CASSFAAGTSYEQYF. The gene calls are TRBV11-2 and TRBJ2-7; tentatively, D is TRBD2 (6 bases). The CDR3 length is 15 residues. Trimming shortened V by 3 bases and J by 1 base, and 13 bases separated the two germline ends. Germline loops: CDR1 SGHAT, CDR2 FQNNGV.

V gene TRBV6-5 combines with J gene TRBJ2-1; a weak D match, TRBD2 (6 bases). V lost 8 bases, J lost 11 bases, and 16 bases lay in between. The CDR3 extends over 12 amino acids. In germline, CDR1 is MNHEY, CDR2 SVGAGI. The chain's CDR3 is CASGEGRGKQFF. The CDR3 DNA is TGTGCCAGCGGAGAAGGACGGGGGAAGCAGTTCTTC.

The chain carries TRBV30 and TRBJ1-5; D uncertain. Trimming took 1 base from V and 9 from J, leaving 10 bases between them. Germline assignment: CDR1 GTSNPN and CDR2 SVGIG (reference sequence). This CDR3 region has 12 residues. CDR3 protein: CAWSAGDRPQHF. CDR3 in DNA: TGTGCCTGGAGTGCCGGGGATCGGCCCCAGCATTTT. Supplemented by reference TRBV30 and TRBJ1-5, the full variable domain reads SQTIHQWPATLVQPVGSPLSLECTVEGTSNPNLYWYRQAAGRGLQLLFYSVGIGQISSEVPQNLSASRPQDRQFILSSKKLLLSDSGFYLCAWSAGDRPQHFGDGTRLSIL.

This clone came up once. At one end the junction does not follow the germline gene, possibly because of a read error. The chain is built from TRBV7-7 and TRBJ2-1; TRBD1 might be the D (6 bases). Germline-derived CDR1 and CDR2 are SSHAT and FNYEAQ (reference sequence). The length of the CDR3 is 17 residues. The DNA for the CDR3 is TGTGCTAGCAGCCAGGGGCCCGAGGAAGGACCATTCAATGAGCAGTTCTTC. Translating gives CASSQGPEEGPFNEQFF.

This chain links TRBV2 with TRBJ2-7; 12 bases agree with TRBD2. With 3 bases clipped from V and 1 base from J, the junction kept 19 bases outside the gene matches. Germline V lookup: CDR1 SNHLY, CDR2 FYNNEI. This CDR3 comprises 21 residues. The chain's CDR3 is CASSENLGIASGRAKSYEQYF. The CDR3, as DNA: TGTGCCAGCAGTGAGAACTTGGGCATTGCTAGCGGGAGGGCAAAGTCCTACGAGCAGTACTTC.

The CDR3 loop is CSVSPSPVKNIQYF. In DNA, the CDR3 is TGCAGCGTTTCCCCCAGCCCAGTCAAAAACATTCAGTACTTC. This chain uses TRBV29-1 with TRBJ2-4; no firm D call. This CDR3 spans 14 amino acids. V shed 5 bases and J shed 3 bases, with 14 bases lying between them. Per germline, CDR1 SQVTM and CDR2 ANQGSEA. Full variable domain (missing parts from reference TRBV29-1 and TRBJ2-4): SAVISQKPSRDICQRGTSLTIQCQVDSQVTMMFWYRQQPGQSLTLIATANQGSEATYESGFVIDKFPISRPNLTFSTLTVSNMSPEDSSIYLCSVSPSPVKNIQYFGAGTRLSVL.

In this sample, this clone turned up once. The rearrangement links TRBV5-1 to TRBJ2-5, with D possibly TRBD2 on 6 matching bases. With 3 bases removed from V and 4 bases from J, the gap between germline ends came to 16 bases. Germline assignment: CDR1 SGHRS and CDR2 YFSETQ. CDR3 length: 15 residues. CDR3 nucleotide sequence: TGCGCCAGCAGCTGGGGGACTTTGGGAGGAGAGACCCAGTACTTC. It specifies CASSWGTLGGETQYF.

This clone was detected many times. The rearrangement uses TRBV2 and TRBJ2-1; D could derive from TRBD1 or TRBD2 (6 bases each). Germline CDR1 SNHLY, CDR2 FYNNEI. The CDR3 runs 16 residues. Between the trimmed V and J ends, which lost 2 bases and 2 bases, there was a span of 13 bases. This CDR3 is CASSENDGGPYNEQFF. CDR3 coding DNA: TGTGCCAGCAGTGAAAATGACGGGGGCCCCTACAATGAGCAGTTCTTC.

This clone occurred once. The chain's CDR3 is CASSSGLAADTQYF. DNA of the CDR3: TGTGCCAGCAGCTCCGGACTAGCAGCGGATACGCAGTATTTT. The chain couples TRBV11-2 to TRBJ2-3; 8 nucleotides agree with TRBD2. Looked up from germline, CDR1 is SGHAT and CDR2 is FQNNGV. This CDR3 spans 14 amino acids. Trimming removed 4 bases from V and 6 bases from J; junction bases left unmatched: 6.